This T cell receptor (beta chain) was recorded in a study of T-cell reconstitution after alpha-beta-depleted transplantation in children. Whole-study results and caveats: Newly produced T cells mostly accounted for T-cell counts and diversity one year post-transplant. Roughly two months post-transplant, alpha-beta T cells reportedly originated from several hundred graft clones that had expanded. Some patients' high day-60 TCRbeta diversity was attributed to recipient cells surviving conditioning.

Details on this clonotype: Its specificity is not known.

Germline CDR1 reads DFQATT; CDR2 reads SNEGSKA (reference sequence). The CDR3 is 16 residues long. V was pared by 0 bases and J by 1 base, with 14 bases between. Preparation of the TCRbeta library was carried out with unique molecular identifiers. TCRdb ran MiXCR on the PCR reads and lists one entry per CDR3 protein. This sample carries about 17,000 distinct CDR3 sequences, around an eighth of them seen once, and the ten largest clones take around 71%. Sequences were derived from PBMCs, mostly from graft donor cells, sampled 180 days after TCRalphabeta/CD19-depleted stem cell transplant. The chain joins TRBV20-1 to TRBJ2-3; no reliable D call. This clonotype originated in a boy less than two years old who had a stem cell transplant for Wiskott-Aldrich syndrome, so the T cells may come from the graft donor. As DNA, the CDR3 is TGCAGTGCTAGAGATCTTCGACAAATCGGCACAGATACGCAGTATTTT. It translates to CSARDLRQIGTDTQYF.